The source of this T cell receptor (beta chain) is a study of T cell changes during pregnancy in multiple sclerosis. There are 15 residues in the CDR3. Germline V lookup: CDR1 SGHTA, CDR2 FQGNSA. Trimming cost V 5 bases and J 1 base, with 13 bases left between them. Here immunoSEQ multiplex PCR was the method, and the copy in TCRdb shows in-frame clones only, minus some. Here the sample spans 75,000 to 100,000 clones, 75% to 95% being singletons. The source is a female donor in good health, enrolled as a control in a pregnancy study. This chain uses TRBV7-2 with TRBJ2-3; weak D call: TRBD1 (5 bases). This specimen was peripheral blood, taken after pregnancy. The CDR3 spells CASSLLGRGTDTQYF. CDR3 DNA: TGTGCCAGCAGCCTTCTGGGCAGGGGCACAGATACGCAGTATTTT.